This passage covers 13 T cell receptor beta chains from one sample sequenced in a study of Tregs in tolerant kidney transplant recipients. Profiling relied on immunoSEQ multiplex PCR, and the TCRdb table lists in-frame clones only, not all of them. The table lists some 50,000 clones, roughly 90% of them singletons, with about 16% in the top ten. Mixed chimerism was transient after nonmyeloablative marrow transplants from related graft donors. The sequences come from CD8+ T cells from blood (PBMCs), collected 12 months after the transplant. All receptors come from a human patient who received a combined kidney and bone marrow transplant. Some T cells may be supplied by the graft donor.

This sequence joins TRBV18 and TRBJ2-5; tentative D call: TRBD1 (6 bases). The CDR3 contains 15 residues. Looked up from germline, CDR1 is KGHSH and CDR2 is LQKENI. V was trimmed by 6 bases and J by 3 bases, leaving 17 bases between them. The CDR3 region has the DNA TGTGCCAGCTCGTCCCCCGGCAGGGGTAAAGAGACCCAGTACTTC. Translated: CASSSPGRGKETQYF.

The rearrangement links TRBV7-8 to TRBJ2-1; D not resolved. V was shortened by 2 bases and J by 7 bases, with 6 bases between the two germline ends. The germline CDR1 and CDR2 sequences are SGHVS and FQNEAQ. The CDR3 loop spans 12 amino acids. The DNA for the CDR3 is TGTGCCAGCAGCTTAAAAATAAATGAGCAGTTCTTC. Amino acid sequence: CASSLKINEQFF.

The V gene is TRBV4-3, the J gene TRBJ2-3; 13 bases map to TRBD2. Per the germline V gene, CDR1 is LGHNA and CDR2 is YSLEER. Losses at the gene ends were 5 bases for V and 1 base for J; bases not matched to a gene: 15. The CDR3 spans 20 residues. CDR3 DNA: TGCGCCAGCAGCAAAGCGATACTAGGACTAGCGGGGGTCCGCACAGATACGCAGTATTTT. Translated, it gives CASSKAILGLAGVRTDTQYF.

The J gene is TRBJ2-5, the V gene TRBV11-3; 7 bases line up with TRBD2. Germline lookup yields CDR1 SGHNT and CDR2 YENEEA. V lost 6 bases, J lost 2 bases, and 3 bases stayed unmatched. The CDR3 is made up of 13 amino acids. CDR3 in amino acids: CASRAGQQETQYF. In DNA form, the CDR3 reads TGTGCCAGCAGAGCGGGGCAACAAGAGACCCAGTACTTC. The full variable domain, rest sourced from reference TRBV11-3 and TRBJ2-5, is EAGVVQSPRYKIIEKKQPVAFWCNPISGHNTLYWYLQNLGQGPELLIRYENEEAVDDSQLPKDRFSAERLKGVDSTLKIQPAELGDSAVYLCASRAGQQETQYFGPGTRLLVL.

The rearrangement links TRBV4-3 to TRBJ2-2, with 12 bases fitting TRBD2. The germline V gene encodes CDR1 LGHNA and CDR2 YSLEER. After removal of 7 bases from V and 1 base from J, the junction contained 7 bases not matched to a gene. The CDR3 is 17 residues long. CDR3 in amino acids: CASTLGLAGLNTGELFF. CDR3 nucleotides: TGCGCCAGCACCCTAGGACTAGCGGGGCTGAACACCGGGGAGCTGTTTTTT.

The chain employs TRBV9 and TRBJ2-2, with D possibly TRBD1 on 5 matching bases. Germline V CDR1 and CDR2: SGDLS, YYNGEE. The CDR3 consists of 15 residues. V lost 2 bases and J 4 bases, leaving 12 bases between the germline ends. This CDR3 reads CASSVRAEGTGELFF. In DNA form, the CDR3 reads TGTGCCAGCAGCGTCAGGGCGGAAGGCACCGGGGAGCTGTTTTTT.

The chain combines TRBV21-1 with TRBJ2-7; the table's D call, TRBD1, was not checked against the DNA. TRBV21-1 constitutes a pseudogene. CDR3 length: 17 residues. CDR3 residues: CASSKAKGQGGSYEQYF. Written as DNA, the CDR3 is TGTGCCAGCAGCAAAGCGAAAGGACAGGGCGGCTCCTACGAGCAGTACTTC.

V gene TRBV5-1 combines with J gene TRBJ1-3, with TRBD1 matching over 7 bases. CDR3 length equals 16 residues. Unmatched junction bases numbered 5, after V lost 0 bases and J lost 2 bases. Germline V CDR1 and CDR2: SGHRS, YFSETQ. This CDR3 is CASSLGQGVPGNTIYF. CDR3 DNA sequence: TGCGCCAGCAGCTTGGGACAGGGAGTCCCTGGAAACACCATATATTTT. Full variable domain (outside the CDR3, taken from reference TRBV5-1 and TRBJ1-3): KAGVTQTPRYLIKTRGQQVTLSCSPISGHRSVSWYQQTPGQGLQFLFEYFSETQRNKGNFPGRFSGRQFSNSRSEMNVSTLELGDSALYLCASSLGQGVPGNTIYFGEGSWLTVV.

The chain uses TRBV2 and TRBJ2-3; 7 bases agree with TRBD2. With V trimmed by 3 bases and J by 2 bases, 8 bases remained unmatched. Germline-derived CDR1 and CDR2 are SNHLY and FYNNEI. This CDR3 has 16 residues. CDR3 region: CASSEIGGSYTDTQYF. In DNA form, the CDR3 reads TGTGCCAGCAGTGAGATCGGGGGGTCCTACACAGATACGCAGTATTTT.

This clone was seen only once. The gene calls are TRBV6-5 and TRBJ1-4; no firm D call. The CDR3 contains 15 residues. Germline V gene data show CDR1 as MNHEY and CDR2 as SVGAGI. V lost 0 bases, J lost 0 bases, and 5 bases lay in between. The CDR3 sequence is CASSYSTTTNEKLFF. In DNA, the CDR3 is TGTGCCAGCAGTTACTCGACAACAACTAATGAAAAACTGTTTTTT.

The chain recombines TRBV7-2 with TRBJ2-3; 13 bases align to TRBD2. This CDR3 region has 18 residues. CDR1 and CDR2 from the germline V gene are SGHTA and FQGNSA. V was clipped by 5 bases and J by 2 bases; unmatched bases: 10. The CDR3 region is CASSILAGGHFTTDTQYF. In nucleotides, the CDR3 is TGTGCCAGCAGCATACTAGCGGGGGGGCACTTTACCACAGATACGCAGTATTTT.

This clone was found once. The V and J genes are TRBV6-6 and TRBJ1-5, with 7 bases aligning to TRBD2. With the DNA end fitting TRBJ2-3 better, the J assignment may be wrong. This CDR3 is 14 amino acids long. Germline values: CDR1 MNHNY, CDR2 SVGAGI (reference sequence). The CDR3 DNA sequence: TGTGCCAGCAGAATCGGACTAGGCAATCAGCCCCAGTATTTT. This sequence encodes CASRIGLGNQPQYF.

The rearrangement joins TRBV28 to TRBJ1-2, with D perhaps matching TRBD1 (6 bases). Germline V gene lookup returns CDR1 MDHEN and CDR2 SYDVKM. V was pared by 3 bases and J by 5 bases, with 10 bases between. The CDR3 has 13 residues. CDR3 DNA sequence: TGTGCCAGCAGTTTCGGGGACATTTATGGCTACACCTTC. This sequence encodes CASSFGDIYGYTF.